Included here is one TCR beta chain sequence, with context. What it binds is unknown. Both 60 Vbeta primers and 13 Jbeta primers went into the PCR. Generated by immunoSEQ multiplex PCR, the TCRdb table keeps only in-frame clones and is missing some. The table for this sample gives around 33,000 clones. These data come from a study of cytomegalovirus exposure and HLA in healthy donors. Broader study findings: Trimming of TCR beta V- and J-genes showed a link, identified in a later analysis, to a missense DCLRE1C variant.

The CDR3 is 14 residues long. CDR1 is SQVTM, CDR2 ANQGSEA, per germline. The V end lost 0 bases, the J end lost 2 bases, and 9 bases lay between the germline ends. The V call is TRBV29-1, the J call TRBJ2-3, with D uncertain. The specimen sequenced was PBMCs. The receptor was derived from a man aged 35 to 55 in good health and CMV-seronegative. CDR3 nucleotides: TGCAGCGTTGAAGATCTATTCCCCACAGATACGCAGTATTTT. It translates to CSVEDLFPTDTQYF.